What follows describes a single T cell receptor (beta chain). This entry belongs to a study of technical replicates of blood from a few donors. Method: immunoSEQ multiplex PCR; TCRdb's copy keeps in-frame clones and lacks some. Of 45,000 to 50,000 clones in the sample, roughly 90% are singletons; the top ten hold about 3.8%. The CDR3 covers 13 residues. Per germline, CDR1 MNHEY and CDR2 SVGAGI. Trimming shortened V by 8 bases and J by 3 bases, and 11 bases separated the two germline ends. The TCR originated in a human donor in good health. Some clones in this sample may be carry-over from other donors' samples. Sequenced: PBMCs. The chain employs TRBV6-5 and TRBJ1-3, with D possibly matching TRBD1 (5 bases). DNA of the CDR3: TGTGCCAGCGGCTCAGGGTTTGGAAACACCATATATTTT. Encoded protein: CASGSGFGNTIYF.